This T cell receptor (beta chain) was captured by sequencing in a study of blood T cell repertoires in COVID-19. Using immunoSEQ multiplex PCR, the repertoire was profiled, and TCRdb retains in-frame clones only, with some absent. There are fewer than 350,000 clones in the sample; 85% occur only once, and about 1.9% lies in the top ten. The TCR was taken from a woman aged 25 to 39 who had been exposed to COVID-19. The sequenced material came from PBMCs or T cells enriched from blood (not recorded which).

The chain's CDR3 is CASSTQTGKDEAFF. In nucleotides, the CDR3 is TGTGCCAGTAGTACCCAAACAGGGAAGGATGAAGCTTTCTTT. The chain links TRBV19 to TRBJ1-1, with TRBD1 as a possible D gene (6 bases). V lost 4 bases to trimming and J lost 7 bases, with 16 bases between them. CDR1 is LNHDA and CDR2 is SQIVND in the germline V gene (reference sequence). This CDR3 has 14 amino acids. The whole variable domain, remainder taken from reference TRBV19 and TRBJ1-1, is DGGITQSPKYLFRKEGQNVTLSCEQNLNHDAMYWYRQDPGQGLRLIYYSQIVNDFQKGDIAEGYSVSREKKESFPLTVTSAQKNPTAFYLCASSTQTGKDEAFFGQGTRLTVV.